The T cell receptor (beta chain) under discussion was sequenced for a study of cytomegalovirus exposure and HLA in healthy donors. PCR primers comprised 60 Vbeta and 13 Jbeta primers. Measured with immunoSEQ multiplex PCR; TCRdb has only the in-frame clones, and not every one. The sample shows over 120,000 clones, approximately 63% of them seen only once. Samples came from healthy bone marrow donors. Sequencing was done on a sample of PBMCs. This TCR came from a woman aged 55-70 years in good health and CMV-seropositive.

The CDR3 DNA sequence: TGTGTCACGACTCCCCATTTAACCTACGAGCAGTACTTC. Amino acid sequence: CVTTPHLTYEQYF. The rearrangement joins TRBV2 to TRBJ2-7; D is ambiguous. Germline V gives CDR1 SNHLY, CDR2 FYNNEI. The CDR3 covers 13 residues.